The T cell receptor beta chain under discussion was sequenced for a study of cytomegalovirus exposure and HLA in healthy donors. Trimming took off 4 bases at V and 0 bases at J, with 14 bases between the two ends. The CDR3 is 16 residues long. Germline CDR1 is MRHNA and CDR2 is SNTAGT. For this clone: Its antigen is not identified.

The study ran its PCR with 60 Vbeta and 13 Jbeta primers. TCRdb's table, derived via immunoSEQ multiplex PCR, lists solely in-frame clones and lacks some. The table includes around 130,000 clones, around three quarters detected once. Overall study results and limits: Presence/absence comparisons presumed near-even sequencing depth among donors.

Sequenced sample: PBMCs. This sequence joins TRBV6-4 and TRBJ2-3, with D perhaps matching TRBD2 (6 bases). The clonotype was recovered from a young man in good health and CMV-seronegative. The DNA for the CDR3 is TGTGCCAGCAGTGCCCTGGAGGGCGGGAGCACAGATACGCAGTATTTT. It is translated as CASSALEGGSTDTQYF.